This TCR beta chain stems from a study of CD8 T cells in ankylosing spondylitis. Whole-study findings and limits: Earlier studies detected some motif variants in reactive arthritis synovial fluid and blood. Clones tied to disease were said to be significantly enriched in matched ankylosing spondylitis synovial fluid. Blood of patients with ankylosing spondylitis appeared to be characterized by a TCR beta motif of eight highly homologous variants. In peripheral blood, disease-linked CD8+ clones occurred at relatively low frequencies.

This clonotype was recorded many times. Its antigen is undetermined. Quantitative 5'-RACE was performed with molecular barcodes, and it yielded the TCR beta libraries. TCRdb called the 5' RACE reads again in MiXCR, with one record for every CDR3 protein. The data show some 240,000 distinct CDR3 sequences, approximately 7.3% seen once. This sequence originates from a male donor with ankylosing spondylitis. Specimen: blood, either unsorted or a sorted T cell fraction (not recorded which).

In nucleotides, the CDR3 is TGCGCCAGCAGACAGGCCCTTGAAACCACCGGGGAGCTGTTTTTT. It translates to CASRQALETTGELFF. The chain combines TRBV23-1 with TRBJ2-2, with a tentative D call TRBD1 (5 bases). TRBV23-1 is identified as an open reading frame with a role that is uncertain. The length of the CDR3 is 15 residues. Trimming took 6 bases from V and 4 from J, leaving 15 bases between them.